This TCR beta chain was sequenced during a study of beta chain features in type 1 diabetes (dated by TCRdb to 2016 to 2019). For context, the study as a whole: Mean age, gender distribution, total cell number and subset yield were not different between patients and healthy donors. Naive and central memory subsets were obtained from all 30 or so donors, but regulatory and stem cell-like memory subsets were isolated from only 8 patients and 8 healthy donors. Across all samples, around 100 million sorted cells were examined, and cell number per subset correlated strongly with RNA yield. The study compared the TCRB repertoires of sorted circulating CD4+ T cell subsets in recently diagnosed type 1 diabetes patients with those in matched healthy donors.

Each donor gave one peripheral blood draw, averaging roughly 100 mL, which was collected into heparinised tubes. A BD FACSAria II was used to sort naive, central memory, regulatory and stem cell-like memory CD4+ T cells with a panel that included CD45RO, CCR7, CD25, CD127, CD95 and CD27. Every sorted population had a purity above 95%. Right away, PBMCs were isolated by Lymphoprep density gradient centrifugation and were stained directly, with no culture step. So that batch effects would be minimized, each experiment stained and sorted samples in pairs, pairing one healthy donor with one patient. The investigation overall reported the following: Patients with type 1 diabetes made fewer insertions and deleted more nucleotides at VDJ recombination sites, implying thymic rearrangement abnormalities. Because cDNA was sequenced instead of genomic DNA, activated cells with high expression could be over-represented, although the groups did not differ in activation or CD3 levels. Shorter templates might have been favored by PCR, but patient and control samples were amplified and corrected together, so both groups would have been affected equally by any skew. Because small numbers of individuals were included in the HLA sub-analyses, any influence of HLA type on TCRB rearrangement was left unresolved. Naive, central memory and regulatory TCRB repertoires appeared to be more alike among patients than among healthy donors. In all four CD4+ subsets, TCRB CDR3 length was moderately but significantly shorter in type 1 diabetes patients.

In its sample, this clone was seen a few times. What this receptor recognizes is not known. Base qualities are not recorded, but no much larger clone differs from it by a single base. All of the isolated RNA was reverse transcribed with the High Capacity cDNA Reverse Transcription Kit, so expressed TCRB transcripts were sequenced. Deep immunoSEQ sequencing was performed on naive, central memory and regulatory T cell samples, with an average of roughly 4 million total reads per sample. Sorted cells were lysed in RLT buffer and RNA was extracted with DNase-treated RNeasy Micro or Mini kits, depending on cell number. Each cell subset was processed on its own to prevent cross-contamination, while patient and healthy donor samples were processed together. Using the immunoSEQ multiplex PCR, TCRB sequences were amplified from cDNA into 87-bp fragments spanning the CDR3 region. Sequencing of the amplicons was performed on the Illumina HiSeq platform. The paper's data handling went like this. PCR bias was corrected computationally using synthetic template baselines, and reads within Hamming distance 2 were collapsed, with unmergeable singletons discarded. Reads were aligned to IMGT to assign V, D and J genes, CDR3 length, and insertions or deletions at six rearrangement sites. Within each subset, clonotype counts were normalized to sorted cell number, after which true diversity and Gini coefficients were computed with the tcR R package. The overlap coefficient, calculated on TCRB nucleotide sequences, was used to measure repertoire sharing. Out-of-frame TCRB sequences from naive cells were analyzed to stand in for the pre-selection repertoire. TCRdb stores this immuneACCESS table with in-frame sequences only. Part of the clones is absent; in the studies checked, under half of the shortfall reflects unresolved V genes, and no reason is known for the rest. V and J calls and clone size are those listed in that table; D and trimming were worked out from the DNA. For this sample the table gives 620,000 or so clones, of which around 16% were detected only once. The top ten clonotypes cover approximately 0.087% of the sample.

The germline V gene encodes CDR1 LNHDA and CDR2 SQIVND (reference sequence). Trimming at the junction amounts to 4 bases on V and 5 bases on J, and the germline ends lie 8 bases apart. The CDR3, from cysteine to phenylalanine, totals 12 residues. Of the read, only the CDR3 DNA is kept; its 36 bases are in frame from base 1. This clonotype was sampled from a man between 18 and 35 years old in good health. Sample: naive CD4+ T cells from blood. The cell subset or site label corresponds to: true naive CD4+ T cells. The sequence is built from TRBV19 and TRBJ1-2; the D gene identity is not certain. The encoded CDR3 is CASSTVAYGYTF. The bases are TGTGCCAGTAGTACGGTTGCATATGGCTACACCTTC.